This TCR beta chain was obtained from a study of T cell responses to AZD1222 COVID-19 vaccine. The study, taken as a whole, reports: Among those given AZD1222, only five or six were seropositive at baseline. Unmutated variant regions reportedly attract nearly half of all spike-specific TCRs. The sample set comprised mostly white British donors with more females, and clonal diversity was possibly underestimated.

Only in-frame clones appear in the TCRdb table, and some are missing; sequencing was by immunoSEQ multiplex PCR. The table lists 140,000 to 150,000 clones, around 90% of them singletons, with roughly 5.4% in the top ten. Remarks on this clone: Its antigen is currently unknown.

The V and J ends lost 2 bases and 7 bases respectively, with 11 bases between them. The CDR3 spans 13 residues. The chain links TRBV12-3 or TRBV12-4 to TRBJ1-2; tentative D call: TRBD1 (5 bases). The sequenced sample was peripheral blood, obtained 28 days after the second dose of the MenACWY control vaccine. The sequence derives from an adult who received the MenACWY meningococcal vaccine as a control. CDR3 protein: CASSLPGFGGYTF. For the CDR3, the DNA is TGTGCCAGCAGTTTACCAGGGTTCGGTGGCTACACCTTC.